A selection of T cell receptor beta chains follows, all from one sample in a study of OX40 agonist ivuxolimab in advanced cancers. Repertoires were generated with immunoSEQ multiplex PCR, while TCRdb's copy carries only in-frame clones and drops some. The data hold about 82,000 clones, with roughly 90% observed a single time. Sequencing was performed on CD4+ or CD8+ T cells sorted from blood, taken in a trial of the OX40 agonist ivuxolimab. The receptor set was obtained from an adult with an advanced solid tumor such as melanoma, head and neck, liver or kidney cancer. CDR3s include the opening cysteine and the closing phenylalanine or tryptophan. Each record gives: V gene, J gene, D gene, clone size, CDR3 protein, CDR3 DNA. D genes are given only for firm matches. Where a row states a size, it is once, few, many or the class of an expanded clone; other rows omit it.

>TRBV12-5|TRBJ2-7|TRBD1|NA
CASGWGQDYEQYF
TGTGCTAGTGGTTGGGGACAGGACTACGAGCAGTACTTC
>TRBV7-2|TRBJ1-4|NA|NA
CASSPGPDGTNEKLFF
TGTGCCAGCAGCCCGGGCCCGGACGGAACTAATGAAAAACTGTTTTTT
>TRBV7-6|TRBJ2-7|NA|NA
CASSLVGRGGNEQYF
TGTGCCAGCAGCTTAGTGGGCAGGGGCGGGAACGAGCAGTACTTC
>TRBV5-6|TRBJ1-5|NA|NA
CASARGNQPQHF
TGTGCCAGCGCGCGAGGCAATCAGCCCCAGCATTTT
>TRBV28|TRBJ2-3|TRBD2|NA
CASSRRLAGGTDTQYF
TGTGCCAGCAGCCGTCGACTAGCGGGGGGTACAGATACGCAGTATTTT
>TRBV13|TRBJ2-5|NA|NA
CASSLGWETQYF
TGTGCCAGCAGCTTAGGTTGGGAGACCCAGTACTTC
>TRBV13|TRBJ2-7|NA|NA
CASSTGWGYEQYF
TGTGCCAGCAGCACGGGTTGGGGCTACGAGCAGTACTTC
>TRBV4-1|TRBJ1-5|TRBD1|NA
CASSQTGQGIQPQHF
TGCGCCAGCAGCCAAACGGGACAGGGGATTCAGCCCCAGCATTTT
>TRBV11-2|TRBJ2-5|NA|once
CASSFSRGQETQYF
TGTGCCAGCAGCTTTAGCCGGGGCCAAGAGACCCAGTACTTC
>TRBV27|TRBJ1-4|TRBD1|NA
CASTWTGGNEKLFF
TGTGCCAGCACCTGGACAGGAGGTAATGAAAAACTGTTTTTT
>TRBV5-1|TRBJ2-5|NA|NA
CASSLASGAETQYF
TGCGCCAGCAGCTTGGCATCCGGGGCGGAGACCCAGTACTTC
>TRBV13|TRBJ1-3|TRBD1|NA
CASTGGNGNTIYF
TGTGCCAGTACAGGGGGGAATGGAAACACCATATATTTT
>TRBV7-8|TRBJ1-1|NA|NA
CASSLGPGLNTEAFF
TGTGCCAGCAGCTTAGGCCCCGGGTTGAACACTGAAGCTTTCTTT
>TRBV9|TRBJ1-1|NA|NA
CASSSKTGVAEAFF
TGTGCCAGCAGCTCGAAGACAGGAGTCGCTGAAGCTTTCTTT
>TRBV28|TRBJ1-2|NA|NA
CASSPLGDNYGYTF
TGTGCCAGCAGCCCGCTAGGCGACAACTATGGCTACACCTTC
>TRBV2|TRBJ1-1|NA|NA
CASTRRGENTEAFF
TGTGCCAGCACCCGGAGAGGGGAGAACACTGAAGCTTTCTTT
>TRBV5-4|TRBJ2-7|NA|NA
CASSLVGGVGGYEQYF
TGTGCCAGCAGCTTGGTCGGGGGAGTTGGAGGGTACGAGCAGTACTTC
>TRBV7-8|TRBJ1-6|TRBD1|NA
CERGQRLQKSPLHF
TGTGAGCGGGGACAGCGCCTTCAAAAATCACCCCTCCACTTT
>TRBV7-2|TRBJ2-7|TRBD2|NA
CASSLALATAGYEQYF
TGTGCCAGCAGCTTAGCACTAGCGACGGCGGGCTACGAGCAGTACTTC
>TRBV29-1|TRBJ2-1|NA|NA
CSVEDHGGGLNEQFF
TGCAGCGTTGAAGATCACGGGGGTGGGCTCAATGAGCAGTTCTTC
>TRBV27|TRBJ2-7|NA|NA
CASSLLDGEQYF
TGTGCCAGCAGTTTATTGGATGGCGAGCAGTACTTC
>TRBV5-1|TRBJ2-7|NA|NA
CASSWDARGQYF
TGCGCCAGCAGCTGGGACGCCCGGGGGCAGTACTTC
>TRBV11-2|TRBJ2-5|NA|NA
CASSSWGSAGANQETQYF
TGTGCCAGCAGCAGTTGGGGATCCGCGGGGGCCAACCAAGAGACCCAGTACTTC
>TRBV27|TRBJ2-1|NA|once
CASSLLPGRVYNEQFF
TGTGCCAGCAGTTTATTACCGGGACGGGTCTACAATGAGCAGTTCTTC
>TRBV7-6|TRBJ2-7|TRBD1|NA
CASSLAGGTGGNEQYF
TGTGCCAGCAGCTTAGCAGGTGGGACAGGGGGTAACGAGCAGTACTTC
>TRBV7-6|TRBJ2-7|NA|NA
CASSLQRGYEQYF
TGTGCCAGCAGCTTACAACGGGGGTACGAGCAGTACTTC
>TRBV13|TRBJ1-6|TRBD1|NA
CASSLGSGGRSPLHF
TGTGCCAGCAGCTTAGGTTCAGGGGGAAGGTCACCCCTCCACTTT
>TRBV7-9|TRBJ2-7|TRBD1|NA
CASSLAVGQGAYEQYF
TGTGCCAGCAGCTTAGCGGTTGGACAGGGGGCCTACGAGCAGTACTTC
>TRBV5-1|TRBJ2-5|NA|NA
CASSLVQGAGETQYF
TGCGCCAGCAGCTTGGTACAGGGAGCTGGAGAGACCCAGTACTTC